A single sample gave rise to the 27 T cell receptor beta chains below, sequenced in a study of cytomegalovirus exposure and HLA in healthy donors. Primers: 60 Vbeta forward and 13 Jbeta reverse. The assay was immunoSEQ multiplex PCR, and TCRdb's table has in-frame clones only and misses some. Among approximately 160,000 clones listed, 75% were seen once. Input material: PBMCs. The receptors originated from a male donor in good health and CMV-seronegative.

The V gene is TRBV7-8, the J gene TRBJ2-7, with 9 nucleotides matching TRBD2. The CDR3 sequence is 15 residues long. Germline V gene sequence: CDR1 SGHVS, CDR2 FQNEAQ. V lost 3 bases, J lost 6 bases, and 9 bases stayed unmatched. The CDR3: CASSFIGGGAPEQYF. CDR3 nucleotides: TGTGCCAGCAGCTTCATCGGCGGGGGGGCCCCCGAGCAGTACTTC.

The chain uses TRBV2 and TRBJ1-5; D gene unclear. The germline V gene encodes CDR1 SNHLY and CDR2 FYNNEI. This CDR3 spans 14 amino acids. Deletions cut 2 bases from V and 4 bases from J, with 9 bases between. As DNA, the CDR3 is TGTGCCAGCAGTGAAATGGCAGAAAATCAGCCCCAGCATTTT. Protein product: CASSEMAENQPQHF.

This clone was found a few times. CDR3 nucleotide sequence: TGCGCCAGCAGCTCCCGCGGTACCCGGGACAGGGGGCGTGGGTATGGCTACACCTTC. Translation: CASSSRGTRDRGRGYGYTF. The chain links TRBV5-1 to TRBJ1-2, with 12 bases lining up with TRBD1. The trim removed 3 bases at V and 5 bases at J, leaving 17 bases unmatched. The CDR3 has 19 amino acids. Per the germline V gene, CDR1 is SGHRS and CDR2 is YFSETQ.

The chain recombines TRBV6-5 with TRBJ1-3; no clear D gene. Trimming took 1 base from V and 0 from J, leaving 7 bases between them. Per germline, CDR1 MNHEY and CDR2 SVGAGI. CDR3 length equals 15 residues. The CDR3 protein is CASSYLGSSGNTIYF. The CDR3 DNA follows: TGTGCCAGCAGTTACTTAGGGAGCTCTGGAAACACCATATATTTT.

The chain recombines TRBV2 with TRBJ1-5; 10 positions match TRBD1. Trimming removed 4 bases from V and 1 base from J; junction bases left unmatched: 4. CDR1 and CDR2 from the germline V gene are SNHLY and FYNNEI. The CDR3 sequence is 16 residues long. The CDR3 is CASSASGQGSNQPQHF. The DNA for the CDR3 is TGTGCCAGCAGTGCTTCGGGACAGGGGAGCAATCAGCCCCAGCATTTT.

This sequence joins TRBV2 and TRBJ1-1, with D tentatively TRBD1 (6 bases). Germline V gene sequence: CDR1 SNHLY, CDR2 FYNNEI. The CDR3 sequence is 12 residues long. With 6 bases removed from V and 5 bases from J, the gap between germline ends came to 10 bases. The CDR3 loop reads CASRDSLTEAFF. CDR3 DNA: TGTGCCAGCAGGGACAGTTTGACTGAAGCTTTCTTT.

The genes are TRBV4-1 and TRBJ2-2; possibly TRBD1 for D (5 bases). The length of the CDR3 is 21 residues. With 3 bases removed from V and 0 bases from J, the gap between germline ends came to 26 bases. CDR1 and CDR2 (germline): MGHRA, YSYEKL. This CDR3 reads CASSHQTPHRQSHANTGELFF. The CDR3 bases are TGCGCCAGCAGCCATCAAACCCCCCACCGACAGAGTCACGCGAACACCGGGGAGCTGTTTTTT.

V and J are TRBV18 and TRBJ1-1, with 8 bases aligning to TRBD1. Germline V gene sequence: CDR1 KGHSH, CDR2 LQKENI. The CDR3 is made up of 15 amino acids. V dropped 3 bases and J dropped 1; count of bases not matched to a gene: 4. CDR3 sequence (DNA): TGTGCCAGCTCACCTCCCGGGACAGGGAACACTGAAGCTTTCTTT. Its protein is CASSPPGTGNTEAFF.

The rearrangement joins TRBV6-6 to TRBJ2-5; unclear D gene. The CDR3 totals 12 residues. V shed 2 bases and J shed 4 bases, with 5 bases lying between them. Germline loops: CDR1 MNHNY, CDR2 SVGAGI (reference sequence). CDR3 bases: TGTGCCAGCAGTTACGTGCGAGAGACCCAGTACTTC. Its protein is CASSYVRETQYF.

In the case of this clone: Its ends do not fully match the called genes, so a read error is possible. The V and J genes are TRBV14 and TRBJ2-7, with D unclear. Germline V gene data show CDR1 as SGHDN and CDR2 as FVKESK. The CDR3 contains 11 residues. CDR3 amino acids: CASSQGSTTRF. In nucleotides, the CDR3 is TGTGCCAGCAGCCAAGGAAGCACGACTCGGTTC.

The V and J genes are TRBV7-9 and TRBJ2-1, with 9 positions matching TRBD2. This CDR3 is built from 14 residues. Germline V lookup: CDR1 SEHNR, CDR2 FQNEAQ (reference sequence). V lost 6 bases, J lost 4 bases, and 4 bases stayed unmatched. The CDR3 is CASSPSGGYNEQFF. In nucleotides, the CDR3 is TGTGCCAGCAGTCCGAGCGGGGGGTACAATGAGCAGTTCTTC.

This chain links TRBV27 with TRBJ2-7; possibly TRBD2 for D (6 bases). V was shortened by 0 bases and J by 2 bases, with 11 bases between the two germline ends. The germline CDR1 and CDR2 sequences are MNHEY and SMNVEV (reference sequence). The CDR3 contains 15 residues. This CDR3 reads CASSLSSLATYEQYF. For the CDR3, the DNA is TGTGCCAGCAGTTTATCTTCCCTAGCGACCTACGAGCAGTACTTC.

The chain has TRBV5-5 and TRBJ2-3; 8 bases map to TRBD2. Germline V gene lookup returns CDR1 SGHKS and CDR2 YYEKEE (reference sequence). The CDR3 sequence is 19 residues long. With 4 bases clipped from V and 5 bases from J, the junction kept 21 bases outside the gene matches. Here the CDR3 reads CASSPHLYKAGASGDTQYF. The CDR3 bases are TGTGCCAGCAGCCCACACCTATACAAAGCGGGGGCGAGCGGAGATACGCAGTATTTT.

The chain is built from TRBV5-1 and TRBJ2-7; 9 positions match TRBD1. V trimming: 6 bases; J trimming: 4 bases; junction bases outside the gene matches: 14. The CDR3 totals 16 residues. Looked up from germline, CDR1 is SGHRS and CDR2 is YFSETQ. CDR3 in DNA: TGCGCCAGCACCCGTACTCCGGGACAGGGTTTTTACGAGCAGTACTTC. As protein: CASTRTPGQGFYEQYF.

The chain uses TRBV28 and TRBJ2-1; TRBD1 matches at 8 bases. Per germline, CDR1 MDHEN and CDR2 SYDVKM. The ends lost 5 bases at V and 9 bases at J; junction bases unmatched: 3. The CDR3 has 12 amino acids. The CDR3 region has the DNA TGTGCCAGCAGTAGGACAGGGTTTGAGCAGTTCTTC. It is translated as CASSRTGFEQFF.

The V call is TRBV5-1, the J call TRBJ1-3, with D uncertain. This CDR3 contains 13 residues. Germline V gene lookup returns CDR1 SGHRS and CDR2 YFSETQ. The ends were cut back, 4 bases at V and 3 bases at J, with 8 bases in the middle. The CDR3 DNA sequence: TGCGCCAGCAGCCCGACACTTGGAAACACCATATATTTT. Amino acid sequence: CASSPTLGNTIYF.

CDR3 residues: CASSPASASTDTQYF. The DNA for the CDR3 is TGTGCCAGCAGCCCGGCTAGCGCGAGCACAGATACGCAGTATTTT. J is TRBJ2-3 and V is TRBV9; D perhaps matches TRBD2 (6 bases). CDR3 length: 15 residues. The germline V gene has CDR1 SGDLS and CDR2 YYNGEE. The V end lost 4 bases, the J end lost 0 bases, and 12 bases lay between the germline ends. The full variable domain, its missing parts supplied by reference TRBV9 and TRBJ2-3, is DSGVTQTPKHLITATGQRVTLRCSPRSGDLSVYWYQQSLDQGLQFLIQYYNGEERAKGNILERFSAQQFPDLHSELNLSSLELGDSALYFCASSPASASTDTQYFGPGTRLTVL.

The V gene is TRBV19, the J gene TRBJ2-7; 11 bases are a match to TRBD2. V trimming: 5 bases; J trimming: 5 bases; junction bases outside the gene matches: 11. The CDR3 runs to 16 residues. Germline CDR1 LNHDA, CDR2 SQIVND (reference sequence). The chain's CDR3 is CASSLGLAGGVHEQYF. Written as DNA, the CDR3 is TGTGCCAGTAGTCTCGGGCTAGCGGGAGGAGTCCACGAGCAGTACTTC.

This chain links TRBV7-9 with TRBJ1-1; D is uncertain. This CDR3 has 12 amino acids. V was pared by 4 bases and J by 4 bases, with 7 bases between. In germline, CDR1 is SEHNR, CDR2 FQNEAQ (reference sequence). The CDR3 here is CASSSGGTEAFF. The CDR3 DNA reads TGTGCCAGCAGCTCGGGTGGCACTGAAGCTTTCTTT.

The chain uses TRBV5-6 and TRBJ2-4, with D unresolved. V was shortened by 0 bases and J by 4 bases, with 8 bases between the two germline ends. Looked up from germline, CDR1 is SGHDT and CDR2 is YYEEEE. The CDR3 loop spans 14 amino acids. The CDR3 coding sequence is TGTGCCAGCAGCTTGGGACTGGAAAAAAACATTCAGTACTTC. Translated, it gives CASSLGLEKNIQYF.

This rearrangement joins TRBV11-2 to TRBJ1-1, with 10 bases lining up with TRBD1. Germline values: CDR1 SGHAT, CDR2 FQNNGV. The CDR3 length is 19 residues. V dropped 5 bases and J dropped 1; count of bases not matched to a gene: 16. CDR3 sequence reads: CASSPKSGQGTPTNTEAFF. CDR3 sequence (DNA): TGTGCCAGCAGCCCCAAATCGGGACAGGGGACACCCACGAACACTGAAGCTTTCTTT.

The V and J genes are TRBV5-6 and TRBJ2-7; D is ambiguous. Trimming took off 2 bases at V and 4 bases at J, with 4 bases between the two ends. Germline CDR1 is SGHDT and CDR2 is YYEEEE. CDR3 length: 11 amino acids. The CDR3 protein is CASSFLYEQYF. As DNA, the CDR3 is TGTGCCAGCAGCTTTCTATACGAGCAGTACTTC.

CDR3 nucleotides: TGTGCCAGCTCTAGCGGGAGGGCAGGTGAGCAGTACTTC. This translates into CASSSGRAGEQYF. This sequence joins TRBV6-1 and TRBJ2-7; 12 positions match TRBD2. The V gene's germline CDR1 is MNHNS and CDR2 SASEGT. V lost 8 bases to trimming and J lost 7 bases; unmatched junction nucleotides: 6. The CDR3 extends over 13 amino acids.

The V gene is TRBV6-6, the J gene TRBJ1-1; D is perhaps TRBD1 (5 bases). The CDR3 length is 16 residues. V was pared by 2 bases and J by 0 bases, with 13 bases between. The germline V gene encodes CDR1 MNHNY and CDR2 SVGAGI (reference sequence). As DNA, the CDR3 is TGTGCCAGCAGTTACCGCCAGGGTCCCATGAACACTGAAGCTTTCTTT. Its translation is CASSYRQGPMNTEAFF.

This chain joins TRBV2 and TRBJ1-5, with D possibly being TRBD1 (6 bases). The CDR3 has 15 amino acids. Germline CDR1 and CDR2: SNHLY and FYNNEI. Trimming removed 3 bases at V and 3 bases at J, with 12 bases between. In nucleotides, the CDR3 is TGTGCCAGCAGTGAGGCAGGGGCCCCCAATCAGCCCCAGCATTTT. It specifies CASSEAGAPNQPQHF.

This clone was found a few times. The V and J genes are TRBV7-7 and TRBJ2-2; D is perhaps TRBD2 (5 bases). This CDR3 comprises 15 residues. V gave up 1 base and J gave up 5 bases, with 11 bases separating them. Per the germline V gene, CDR1 is SSHAT and CDR2 is FNYEAQ (reference sequence). The CDR3 reads CASSLVGPGTGELFF. The CDR3 DNA sequence: TGTGCCAGCAGCTTAGTAGGGCCGGGAACCGGGGAGCTGTTTTTT.

The chain recombines TRBV19 with TRBJ2-5; the D is unclear. Germline-derived CDR1 and CDR2 are LNHDA and SQIVND (reference sequence). V lost 4 bases and J 9 bases, leaving 12 bases between the germline ends. The CDR3 has 12 amino acids. The CDR3: CASSTGTQAQYF. CDR3 sequence (DNA): TGTGCCAGTAGTACAGGTACCCAGGCCCAGTACTTC.